Listed here are 8 T cell receptor beta chains from one sample, sequenced in a study of blood T cells in healthy people across ages. With a J-beta primer mix and a sample-barcoded 5' primer, a second PCR ran about 6 to 11 cycles. Each CDR3 protein gets one entry after TCRdb re-called the 5' RACE reads with MiXCR. The sample has roughly 700,000 distinct CDR3 sequences, 32% seen once. The material sequenced was blood. These TCRs come from an elderly woman in good health.

This clonotype was detected only a few times. The chain is built from TRBV6-6 and TRBJ2-7, with 8 bases lining up with TRBD1. This CDR3 region has 13 residues. Per germline, CDR1 MNHNY and CDR2 SVGAGI (reference sequence). V lost 2 bases, J lost 12 bases, and 9 bases stayed unmatched. The CDR3 DNA reads TGTGCCAGCAGTTACCCGCCTAGGGGGACAGGGTACTTC. Encoded protein: CASSYPPRGTGYF.

This clonotype was recorded once. The V gene is TRBV18, the J gene TRBJ2-2; D not resolved. Germline values: CDR1 KGHSH, CDR2 LQKENI. The CDR3 has 15 amino acids. The ends were cut back, 3 bases at V and 2 bases at J, with 10 bases in the middle. The DNA of the CDR3 is TGTGCCAGCTCACCCGTACAAGGAAACACCGGGGAGCTGTTTTTT. The encoded protein is CASSPVQGNTGELFF.

This clonotype was counted only a few times. Being one base from a much bigger clone, this may be a read error. The genes are TRBV30 and TRBJ2-5, with D tentatively TRBD1 (5 bases). Germline V lookup: CDR1 GTSNPN, CDR2 SVGIG (reference sequence). The CDR3 runs 13 residues. The V gene lost 1 base and the J gene lost 11 bases, with 17 bases spanning the gap. The CDR3, as DNA: TGTGCCTGGAGTGCGGACACCCACAATGAGCAGTACTTC. It encodes CAWSADTHNEQYF. The variable domain in full, with the rest retrieved from reference TRBV30 and TRBJ2-5, is SQTIHQWPATLVQPVGSPLSLECTVEGTSNPNLYWYRQAAGRGLQLLFYSVGIGQISSEVPQNLSASRPQDRQFILSSKKLLLSDSGFYLCAWSADTHNEQYFGPGTRLLVL.

In this sample, this clonotype turned up many times. The V gene is TRBV9, the J gene TRBJ2-7; possible D gene TRBD1, 6 bases. Trimming took off 4 bases at V and 0 bases at J, with 14 bases between the two ends. The CDR3 length is 15 residues. Germline CDR1 SGDLS, CDR2 YYNGEE. CDR3 residues: CASSPQGPFSYEQYF. The CDR3 DNA follows: TGTGCCAGCAGCCCACAGGGACCCTTCTCCTACGAGCAGTACTTC.

This clonotype was counted many times. The chain joins TRBV11-2 to TRBJ2-7; no reliable D call. Germline values: CDR1 SGHAT, CDR2 FQNNGV. Trimming took 3 bases from V and 0 from J, leaving 9 bases between them. CDR3 length: 14 residues. The CDR3 nucleotides read TGTGCCAGCAGCTTTGATCCAAGCTCCTACGAGCAGTACTTC. It translates to CASSFDPSSYEQYF. Full variable domain (missing parts from reference TRBV11-2 and TRBJ2-7): EAGVAQSPRYKIIEKRQSVAFWCNPISGHATLYWYQQILGQGPKLLIQFQNNGVVDDSQLPKDRFSAERLKGVDSTLKIQPAKLEDSAVYLCASSFDPSSYEQYFGPGTRLTVT.

The chain combines TRBV7-2 with TRBJ1-2; 7 nucleotides match TRBD1. The CDR3 loop spans 15 amino acids. V lost 4 bases to trimming and J lost 6 bases; unmatched junction nucleotides: 11. Germline loops: CDR1 SGHTA, CDR2 FQGNSA. DNA for the CDR3: TGTGCCAGCAGCTCTCAGGGGGGGCAGGTGGATGGCTACACCTTC. Translating it yields CASSSQGGQVDGYTF.

The chain recombines TRBV11-2 with TRBJ2-3, with 10 bases fitting TRBD1. The germline V gene encodes CDR1 SGHAT and CDR2 FQNNGV. J lost 2 bases, V lost 5 bases, and 4 bases had no gene match. The length of the CDR3 is 15 residues. The CDR3 here is CASSTRQGATDTQYF. Here the CDR3 DNA reads TGTGCCAGCAGCACGCGACAGGGGGCCACAGATACGCAGTATTTT.

This clonotype was counted once. This chain uses TRBV20-1 with TRBJ2-1, with D possibly being TRBD2 (6 bases). The CDR3 is 16 residues long. Trimming took 1 base from V and 2 from J, leaving 15 bases between them. The V gene's germline CDR1 is DFQATT and CDR2 SNEGSKA (reference sequence). This chain's CDR3 is CSARGRSGVPYNEQFF. As DNA, the CDR3 is TGCAGTGCTAGAGGGAGGTCGGGAGTTCCCTACAATGAGCAGTTCTTC.